This entry features one T cell receptor (beta chain) sequence. The target antigen is unknown. The data belong to a study of cytomegalovirus exposure and HLA in healthy donors. Overall study: Across 300 to 400 genotyped donors, about 86% landed in the Caucasian-associated ancestry cluster. Findings of the study overall: Per a prior analysis, the majority of TCR beta V segments were productive roughly 87% or roughly 30% of the time. The records held CMV serostatus as the only immune exposure information.

CDR3 length equals 16 residues. Germline CDR1 is SGHDT and CDR2 is YYEEEE. The V and J ends lost 2 bases and 2 bases respectively, with 14 bases between them. The donors gave bone marrow, and they were healthy. Primers included in the PCR were 60 Vbeta and 13 Jbeta primers. Profiled with immunoSEQ multiplex PCR; TCRdb holds only in-frame clones, not every one. This table has some 150,000 clones, 80% to 90% appearing once. This rearrangement joins TRBV5-6 to TRBJ1-3; no firm D call. This clonotype originated in a woman younger than 45 in good health and CMV-seropositive. The specimen sequenced was PBMCs. The CDR3 region is CASSFKGSPTGNTIYF. As DNA, the CDR3 is TGTGCCAGCAGCTTTAAAGGGAGCCCAACTGGAAACACCATATATTTT. Looking up the rest from reference TRBV5-6 and TRBJ1-3 gives the full variable domain: DAGVTQSPTHLIKTRGQQVTLRCSPKSGHDTVSWYQQALGQGPQFIFQYYEEEERQRGNFPDRFSGHQFPNYSSELNVNALLLGDSALYLCASSFKGSPTGNTIYFGEGSWLTVV.